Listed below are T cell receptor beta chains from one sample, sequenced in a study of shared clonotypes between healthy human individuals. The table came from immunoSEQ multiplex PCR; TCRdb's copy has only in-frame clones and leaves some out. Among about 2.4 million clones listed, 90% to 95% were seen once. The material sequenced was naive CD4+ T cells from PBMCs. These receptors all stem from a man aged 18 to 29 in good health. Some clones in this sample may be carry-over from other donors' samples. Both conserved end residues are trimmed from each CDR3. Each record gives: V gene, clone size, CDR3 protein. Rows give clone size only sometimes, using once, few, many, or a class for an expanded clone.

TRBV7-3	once	ASSLPGNTQY
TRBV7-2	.	ASQGSSYNEQF
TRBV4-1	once	ASSQEQSSYNEQF
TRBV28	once	ASSSANRENYGYT
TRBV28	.	ASKSGRYEQY
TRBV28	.	ASSYGGRRQETQY
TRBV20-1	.	SAGVGYGYT
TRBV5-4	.	ASSLKRASGTYEQY
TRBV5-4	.	ASSLGSVGTQY
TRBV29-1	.	SVDIGGVETQY
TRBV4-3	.	ASSQGLAASYNEQF
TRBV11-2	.	ASSSRYSGFSYNEQF
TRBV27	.	ASSLTGWGTNEKLF
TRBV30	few	AWQTGQPNSEAF
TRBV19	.	ASSAVGTPGTYSNQPQH
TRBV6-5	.	ASSYSPGQGGSYT
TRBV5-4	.	ASSLGHGGPPGYT
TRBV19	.	ASRRGTNYGYT